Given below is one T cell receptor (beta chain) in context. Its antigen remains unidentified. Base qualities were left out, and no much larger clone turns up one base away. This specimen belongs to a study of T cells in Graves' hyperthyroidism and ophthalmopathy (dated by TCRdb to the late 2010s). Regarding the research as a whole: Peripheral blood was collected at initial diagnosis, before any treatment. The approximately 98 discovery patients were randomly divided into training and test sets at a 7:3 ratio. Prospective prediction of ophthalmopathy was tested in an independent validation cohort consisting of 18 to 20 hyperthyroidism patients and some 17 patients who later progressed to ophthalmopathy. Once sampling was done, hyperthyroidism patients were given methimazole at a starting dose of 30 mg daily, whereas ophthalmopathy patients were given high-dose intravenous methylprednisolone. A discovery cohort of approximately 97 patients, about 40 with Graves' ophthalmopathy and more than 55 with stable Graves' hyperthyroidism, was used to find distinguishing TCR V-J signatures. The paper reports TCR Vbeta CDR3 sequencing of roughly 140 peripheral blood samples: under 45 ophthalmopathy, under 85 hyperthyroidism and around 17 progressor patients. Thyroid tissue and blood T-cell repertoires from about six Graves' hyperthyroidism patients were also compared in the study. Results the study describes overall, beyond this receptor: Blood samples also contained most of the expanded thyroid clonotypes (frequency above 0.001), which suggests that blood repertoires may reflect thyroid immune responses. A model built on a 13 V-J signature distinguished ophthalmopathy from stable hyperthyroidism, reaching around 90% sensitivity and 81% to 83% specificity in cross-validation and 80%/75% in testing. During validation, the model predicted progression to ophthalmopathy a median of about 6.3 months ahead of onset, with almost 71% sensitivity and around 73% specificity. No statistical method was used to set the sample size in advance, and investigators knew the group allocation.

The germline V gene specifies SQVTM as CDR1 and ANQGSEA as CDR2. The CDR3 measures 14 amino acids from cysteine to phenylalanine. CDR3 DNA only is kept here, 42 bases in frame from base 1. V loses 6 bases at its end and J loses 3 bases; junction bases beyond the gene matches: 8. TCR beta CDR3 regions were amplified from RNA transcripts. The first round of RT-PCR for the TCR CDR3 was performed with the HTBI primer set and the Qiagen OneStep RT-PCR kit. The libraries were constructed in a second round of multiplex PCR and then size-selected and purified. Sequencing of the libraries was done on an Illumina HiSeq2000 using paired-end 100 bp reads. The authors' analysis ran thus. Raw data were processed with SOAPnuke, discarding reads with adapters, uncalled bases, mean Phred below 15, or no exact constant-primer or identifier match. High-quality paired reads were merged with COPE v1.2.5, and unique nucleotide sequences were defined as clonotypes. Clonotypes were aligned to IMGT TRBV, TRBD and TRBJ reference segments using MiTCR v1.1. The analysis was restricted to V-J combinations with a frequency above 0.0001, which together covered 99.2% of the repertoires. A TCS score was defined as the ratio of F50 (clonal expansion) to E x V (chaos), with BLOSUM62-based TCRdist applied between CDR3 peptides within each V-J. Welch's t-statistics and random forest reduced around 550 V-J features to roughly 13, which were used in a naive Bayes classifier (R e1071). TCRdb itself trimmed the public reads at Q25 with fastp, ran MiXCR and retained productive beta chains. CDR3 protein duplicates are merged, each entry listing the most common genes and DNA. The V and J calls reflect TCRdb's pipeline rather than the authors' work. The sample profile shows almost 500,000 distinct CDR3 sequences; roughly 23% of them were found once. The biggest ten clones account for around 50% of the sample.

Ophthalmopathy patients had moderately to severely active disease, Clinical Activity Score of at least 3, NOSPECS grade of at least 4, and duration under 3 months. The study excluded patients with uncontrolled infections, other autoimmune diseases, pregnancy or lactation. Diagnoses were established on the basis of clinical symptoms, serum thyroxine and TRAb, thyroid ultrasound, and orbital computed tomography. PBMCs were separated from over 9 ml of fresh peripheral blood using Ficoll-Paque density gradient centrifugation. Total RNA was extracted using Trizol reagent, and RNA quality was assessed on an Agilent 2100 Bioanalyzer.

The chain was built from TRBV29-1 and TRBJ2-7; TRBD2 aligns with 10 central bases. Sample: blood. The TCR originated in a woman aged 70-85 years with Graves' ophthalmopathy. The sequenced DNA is TGCAGCGTAGCACTAGCGGGAACCCTCTACGAGCAGTACTTC. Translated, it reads CSVALAGTLYEQYF.